This TCR beta chain was retrieved from a study of blood T cell repertoires in COVID-19. Study information: Sample material is recorded as cDNA or gDNA derived from T cells, B-cell-depleted T cells, or PBMCs.

Germline V lookup: CDR1 SGDLS, CDR2 YYNGEE. This CDR3 spans 16 amino acids. Unmatched junction bases numbered 3, after V lost 0 bases and J lost 3 bases. Cohort assignment relied on participant-reported clinical history. Two negative PCRs, clearance, or symptom resolution had been documented for recovered Cohort 3 donors. Authors' processing steps: Reference gene primer amplification in the assay estimated nucleated cell counts. Sequenced by immunoSEQ multiplex PCR; TCRdb stores in-frame clones only, minus some. V, J and clone size are taken as reported in that table, and D and trimming were inferred from the DNA itself. The repertoire holds 150,000 to 250,000 clones, roughly 80% seen once, with approximately 7.6% in the top ten.

This chain links TRBV9 with TRBJ2-7; 13 nucleotides match TRBD2. Specimen: PBMCs or T cells enriched from blood (not recorded which). The TCR sequence derives from a man between 40 and 49 years old who had recovered from COVID-19. The CDR3 reads CASSVGTSGGFYEQYF. CDR3 DNA: TGTGCCAGCAGCGTAGGGACTAGCGGGGGATTCTACGAGCAGTACTTC.